The source of this T cell receptor (beta chain) is a study of T cell changes during pregnancy in multiple sclerosis. Sequencing used immunoSEQ multiplex PCR; TCRdb keeps in-frame clones, though not all of them. This sample has approximately 100,000 clones, with 85% to 95% found just once. CDR1 is LGHNA, CDR2 YNFKEQ, per germline. The CDR3 is made up of 15 amino acids. V gave up 6 bases and J gave up 2 bases; unmatched junction bases: 6. The TCR sequence derives from a female donor with multiple sclerosis, enrolled in a pregnancy study. Sequences were derived from peripheral blood, sampled before pregnancy. The chain has TRBV4-2 and TRBJ2-3; 9 nucleotides match TRBD2. CDR3 region: CASRGLAGITDTQYF. Written as DNA, the CDR3 is TGTGCCAGCAGAGGCCTAGCGGGAATCACAGATACGCAGTATTTT.